This T cell receptor beta chain was observed in a study of early T cells in non-severe SARS-CoV-2 infection. Study context: From unsorted whole blood, bulk RNA was sequenced, and the chains remained unpaired. Overall study results and limits: VDJdb matching skewed toward anti-spike CD8 responses, missing private and CD4 specificities.

Germline V gene sequence: CDR1 DFQATT, CDR2 SNEGSKA (reference sequence). V dropped 6 bases and J dropped 6 bases, with 11 bases sitting between them. There are 11 residues in the CDR3. Attachment of unique molecular identifiers was made to individual cDNA molecules. TCRdb processed the 5' RACE reads anew with MiXCR; each CDR3 protein has one entry. This table holds 80,000 to 95,000 distinct CDR3 sequences, approximately 15% found once. As concerns this clonotype: Its antigen is not identified.

This chain connects TRBV20-1 to TRBJ1-1; tentatively, D is TRBD1 (5 bases). Sequenced sample: whole blood. The receptor comes from an adult who was a healthcare worker with PCR-confirmed SARS-CoV-2 infection or an uninfected control (not recorded which). CDR3 region: CSAVGRAEAFF. For the CDR3, the DNA is TGCAGTGCCGTGGGGCGGGCTGAAGCTTTCTTT.